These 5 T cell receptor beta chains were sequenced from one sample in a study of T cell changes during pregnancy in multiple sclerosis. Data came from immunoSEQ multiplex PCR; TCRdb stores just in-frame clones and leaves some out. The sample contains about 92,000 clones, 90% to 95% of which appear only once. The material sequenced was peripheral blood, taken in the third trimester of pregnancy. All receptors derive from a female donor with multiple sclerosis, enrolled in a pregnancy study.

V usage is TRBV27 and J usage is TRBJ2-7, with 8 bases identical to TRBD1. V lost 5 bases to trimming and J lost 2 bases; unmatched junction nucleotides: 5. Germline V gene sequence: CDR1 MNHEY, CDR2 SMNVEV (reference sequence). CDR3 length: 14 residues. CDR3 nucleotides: TGTGCCAGCAGTCCGGGGACAGGACCCTACGAGCAGTACTTC. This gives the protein CASSPGTGPYEQYF.

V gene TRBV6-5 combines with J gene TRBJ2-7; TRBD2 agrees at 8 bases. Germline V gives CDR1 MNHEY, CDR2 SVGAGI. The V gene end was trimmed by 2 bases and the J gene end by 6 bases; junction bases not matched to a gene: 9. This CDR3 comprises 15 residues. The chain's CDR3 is CASSYAPSGSSEQYF. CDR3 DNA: TGTGCCAGCAGTTACGCCCCCAGCGGGAGTAGCGAGCAGTACTTC.

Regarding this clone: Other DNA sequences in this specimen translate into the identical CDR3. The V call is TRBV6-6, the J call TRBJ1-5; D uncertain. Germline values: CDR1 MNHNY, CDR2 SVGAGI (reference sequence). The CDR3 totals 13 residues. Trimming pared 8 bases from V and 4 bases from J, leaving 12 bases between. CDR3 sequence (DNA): TGTGCCAGCCATGGGAGGGATAATCAGCCCCAGCATTTT. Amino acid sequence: CASHGRDNQPQHF.

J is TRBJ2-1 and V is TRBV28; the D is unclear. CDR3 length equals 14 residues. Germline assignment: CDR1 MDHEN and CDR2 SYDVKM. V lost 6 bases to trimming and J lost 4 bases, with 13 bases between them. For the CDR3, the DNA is TGTGCCAGCAGCCTCCTCCCCGGTTACAATGAGCAGTTCTTC. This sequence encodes CASSLLPGYNEQFF.

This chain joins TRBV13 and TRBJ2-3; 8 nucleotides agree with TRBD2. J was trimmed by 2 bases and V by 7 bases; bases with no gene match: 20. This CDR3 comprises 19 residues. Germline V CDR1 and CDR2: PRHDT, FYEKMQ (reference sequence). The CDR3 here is CASTKGRVHGLANTDTQYF. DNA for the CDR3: TGTGCCAGCACCAAAGGGCGAGTTCATGGACTAGCTAACACAGATACGCAGTATTTT.